The 8 T cell receptor beta chains presented below share a single source sample, sequenced in a study of cytomegalovirus exposure and HLA in healthy donors. A multiplex PCR was run with 60 Vbeta primers and 13 Jbeta primers. Profiling relied on immunoSEQ multiplex PCR, and the TCRdb table lists in-frame clones only, not all of them. The sample comprises 75,000 or so clones, about 72% of which are singletons, and about a fifth rests with the top ten. Sequencing was done on a sample of PBMCs. The receptors originated from a man aged 35 to 55 in good health and CMV-seropositive.

The sample holds a few counts of this clone. The chain has TRBV7-8 and TRBJ2-5; TRBD2 agrees at 9 bases. This CDR3 region has 15 residues. The germline V gene encodes CDR1 SGHVS and CDR2 FQNEAQ. The V and J ends lost 3 bases and 5 bases, in that order; junction bases with no gene match: 7. CDR3 loop: CASSLSAGGRETQYF. Here the CDR3 DNA reads TGTGCCAGCAGCTTGTCGGCGGGGGGGCGGGAGACCCAGTACTTC.

Only a few counts were recorded for this clone. The chain couples TRBV19 to TRBJ2-6; 12 nucleotides match TRBD2. Per the germline V gene, CDR1 is LNHDA and CDR2 is SQIVND (reference sequence). Unmatched junction bases numbered 3, after V lost 7 bases and J lost 2 bases. The CDR3 spans 16 residues. The CDR3 DNA reads TGTGCCAGTAATCTAGCGGGGGGGCCTGGGGCCAACGTCCTGACTTTC. Translating gives CASNLAGGPGANVLTF. The entire variable domain, with the rest obtained from reference TRBV19 and TRBJ2-6, is as follows: DGGITQSPKYLFRKEGQNVTLSCEQNLNHDAMYWYRQDPGQGLRLIYYSQIVNDFQKGDIAEGYSVSREKKESFPLTVTSAQKNPTAFYLCASNLAGGPGANVLTFGAGSRLTVL.

The rearrangement uses TRBV27 and TRBJ2-1; perhaps TRBD2 as D (6 bases). The V gene lost 1 base and the J gene lost 4 bases, with 14 bases spanning the gap. The germline V gene encodes CDR1 MNHEY and CDR2 SMNVEV (reference sequence). The length of the CDR3 is 16 residues. This CDR3 is CASSLWIPGTYNEQFF. The CDR3 nucleotides read TGTGCCAGCAGTTTATGGATCCCCGGGACTTACAATGAGCAGTTCTTC.

The V gene is TRBV7-2, the J gene TRBJ2-5, with 8 bases aligning to TRBD1. Trimming at V came to 5 bases and at J to 0 bases, leaving 8 bases not matched to a gene. The V gene's germline CDR1 is SGHTA and CDR2 FQGNSA. The CDR3 runs 16 residues. The DNA for the CDR3 is TGTGCCAGCAGCCCGACAGGGGCTAAGTACCAAGAGACCCAGTACTTC. Its translation: CASSPTGAKYQETQYF. The full variable domain, rest sourced from reference TRBV7-2 and TRBJ2-5, is GAGVSQSPSNKVTEKGKDVELRCDPISGHTALYWYRQSLGQGLEFLIYFQGNSAPDKSGLPSDRFSAERTGGSVSTLTIQRTQQEDSAVYLCASSPTGAKYQETQYFGPGTRLLVL.

The J gene is TRBJ2-7, the V gene TRBV6-5, with D possibly matching TRBD1 (6 bases). CDR3 size: 16 residues. Germline CDR1 MNHEY, CDR2 SVGAGI. The V end lost 0 bases, the J end lost 0 bases, and 12 bases lay between the germline ends. The CDR3: CASSYSITGPSYEQYF. The CDR3 bases are TGTGCCAGCAGTTACTCGATTACAGGGCCCTCCTACGAGCAGTACTTC.

This clone was detected once. The chain uses TRBV6-1 and TRBJ1-5; 10 nucleotides align to TRBD1. Germline assignment: CDR1 MNHNS and CDR2 SASEGT. With V trimmed by 1 base and J by 4 bases, 4 bases remained unmatched. CDR3 length: 16 residues. The CDR3 nucleotides are TGTGCCAGCAGTGAAGTTAAGGGACAGGGGAATCAGCCCCAGCATTTT. It specifies CASSEVKGQGNQPQHF.

The genes are TRBV2 and TRBJ2-7, with D possibly TRBD2 on 6 matching bases. With 1 base removed from V and 3 bases from J, the gap between germline ends came to 10 bases. CDR1 is SNHLY, CDR2 FYNNEI, per germline. This CDR3 comprises 14 residues. For the CDR3, the DNA is TGTGCCAGCAGTGAAGGGGGGGTACGCTACGAGCAGTACTTC. Translated: CASSEGGVRYEQYF.

This chain joins TRBV11-2 and TRBJ2-7; D is unclear. CDR3 length equals 12 residues. Germline loops: CDR1 SGHAT, CDR2 FQNNGV. Trimming left V 5 bases short and J 1 base short, with 6 bases between. The CDR3 region has the DNA TGTGCCAGCAGCACAGCTTCCTACGAGCAGTACTTC. It encodes CASSTASYEQYF.